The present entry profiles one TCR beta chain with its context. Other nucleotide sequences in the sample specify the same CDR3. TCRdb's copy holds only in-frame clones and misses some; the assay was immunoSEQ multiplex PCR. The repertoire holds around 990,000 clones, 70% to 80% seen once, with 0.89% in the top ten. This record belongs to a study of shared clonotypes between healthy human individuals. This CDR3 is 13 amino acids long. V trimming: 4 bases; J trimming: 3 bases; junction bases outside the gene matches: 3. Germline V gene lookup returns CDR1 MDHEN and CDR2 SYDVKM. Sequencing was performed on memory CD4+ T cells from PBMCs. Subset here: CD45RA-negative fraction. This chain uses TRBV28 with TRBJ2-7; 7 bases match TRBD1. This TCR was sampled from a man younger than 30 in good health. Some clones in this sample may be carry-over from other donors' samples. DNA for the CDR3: TGTGCCAGCAGTTCCGGGACAGACTACGAGCAGTACTTC. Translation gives CASSSGTDYEQYF.